This T cell receptor (beta chain) was recovered during a study of cytomegalovirus exposure and HLA in healthy donors. Whole-study findings and limits: In a later analysis, donors in an Asian-associated ancestry cluster reportedly had fewer N-insertions in productive TCRs than the cohort mean.

The PCR employed 60 Vbeta primers together with 13 Jbeta primers. The table came from immunoSEQ multiplex PCR; TCRdb's copy has only in-frame clones and leaves some out. This table holds some 150,000 clones, roughly 65% found once. Trimming pared 0 bases from V and 1 base from J, leaving 9 bases between. This CDR3 is built from 15 residues. This clone was counted only a few times. The antigen is undetermined. Sequenced material: PBMCs. V gene TRBV23-1 combines with J gene TRBJ1-1, with no clear D. TRBV23-1 is given ORF status, its function remaining uncertain. The sequence was collected from a woman in her 30s in good health and CMV-seronegative. CDR3: CASSQSKQPNTEAFF. As DNA, the CDR3 is TGCGCCAGCAGTCAATCGAAACAGCCGAACACTGAAGCTTTCTTT.